This T cell receptor (beta chain) was identified in a study of T cells in localized non-small cell lung cancer. Study-wide results and caveats: Blood T cell density predicted longer survival; adjacent-lung clonality, shorter. Uninvolved adjacent lung showed the highest T cell clonality, exceeding tumor. Appearances in adjacent lung were noted for a median approximately 61 of the top 100 tumor clones.

Regarding this clone: Its specificity is not known.

Generated by immunoSEQ multiplex PCR, the TCRdb table keeps only in-frame clones and is missing some. The table lists 25,000 to 30,000 clones, around nine tenths of them singletons. CDR1 and CDR2 from the germline V gene are MNHEY and SMNVEV (reference sequence). V lost 5 bases and J 5 bases, leaving 10 bases between the germline ends. CDR3 length: 13 amino acids. V is TRBV27 and J is TRBJ1-5; no clear D. The sample in question was peripheral blood, obtained before any cancer treatment. The receptor comes from a woman aged 18 to 55 with stage I lung adenocarcinoma. This CDR3 reads CASSPLMDQPQHF. Written as DNA, the CDR3 is TGTGCCAGCAGTCCGCTGATGGATCAGCCCCAGCATTTT.